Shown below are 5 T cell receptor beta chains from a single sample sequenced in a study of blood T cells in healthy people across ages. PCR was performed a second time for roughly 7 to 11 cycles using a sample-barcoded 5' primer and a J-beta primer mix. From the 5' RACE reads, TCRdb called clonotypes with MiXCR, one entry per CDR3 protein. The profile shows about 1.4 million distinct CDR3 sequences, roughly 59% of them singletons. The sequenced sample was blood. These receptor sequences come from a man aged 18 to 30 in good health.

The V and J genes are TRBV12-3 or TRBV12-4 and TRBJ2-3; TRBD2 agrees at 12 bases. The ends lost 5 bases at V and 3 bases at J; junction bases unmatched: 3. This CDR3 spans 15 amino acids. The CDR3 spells CASSKGTSGTDTQYF. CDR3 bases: TGTGCCAGCAGTAAAGGGACTAGCGGGACAGATACGCAGTATTTT.

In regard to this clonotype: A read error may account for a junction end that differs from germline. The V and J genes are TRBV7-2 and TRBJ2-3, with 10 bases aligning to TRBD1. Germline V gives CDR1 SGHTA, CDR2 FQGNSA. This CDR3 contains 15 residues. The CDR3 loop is CASSYGTGDADTRYF. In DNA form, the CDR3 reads TGTGCCAGCAGCTACGGGACAGGGGATGCAGATACGCGGTATTTT.

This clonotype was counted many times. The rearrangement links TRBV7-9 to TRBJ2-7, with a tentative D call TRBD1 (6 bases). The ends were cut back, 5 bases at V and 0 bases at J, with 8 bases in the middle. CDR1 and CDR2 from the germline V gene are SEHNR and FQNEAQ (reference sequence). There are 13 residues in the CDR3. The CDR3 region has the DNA TGTGCCAGCAGCCGGACAGTCTCCTACGAGCAGTACTTC. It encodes CASSRTVSYEQYF.

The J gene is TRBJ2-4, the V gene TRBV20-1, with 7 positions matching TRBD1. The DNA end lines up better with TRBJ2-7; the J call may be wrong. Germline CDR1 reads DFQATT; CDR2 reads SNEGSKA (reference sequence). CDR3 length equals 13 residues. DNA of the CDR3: TGCAGTGCTGCACGACAGGGTAGGGACGAGCAGTACTTC. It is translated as CSAARQGRDEQYF.

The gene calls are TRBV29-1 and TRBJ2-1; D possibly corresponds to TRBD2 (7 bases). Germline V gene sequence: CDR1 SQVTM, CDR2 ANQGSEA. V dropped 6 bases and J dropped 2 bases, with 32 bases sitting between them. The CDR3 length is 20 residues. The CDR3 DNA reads TGCAGCGTCTCGGGGGTGTCAGGCCAAAGCAGCGGGGACACCTACAATGAGCAGTTCTTC. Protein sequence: CSVSGVSGQSSGDTYNEQFF.